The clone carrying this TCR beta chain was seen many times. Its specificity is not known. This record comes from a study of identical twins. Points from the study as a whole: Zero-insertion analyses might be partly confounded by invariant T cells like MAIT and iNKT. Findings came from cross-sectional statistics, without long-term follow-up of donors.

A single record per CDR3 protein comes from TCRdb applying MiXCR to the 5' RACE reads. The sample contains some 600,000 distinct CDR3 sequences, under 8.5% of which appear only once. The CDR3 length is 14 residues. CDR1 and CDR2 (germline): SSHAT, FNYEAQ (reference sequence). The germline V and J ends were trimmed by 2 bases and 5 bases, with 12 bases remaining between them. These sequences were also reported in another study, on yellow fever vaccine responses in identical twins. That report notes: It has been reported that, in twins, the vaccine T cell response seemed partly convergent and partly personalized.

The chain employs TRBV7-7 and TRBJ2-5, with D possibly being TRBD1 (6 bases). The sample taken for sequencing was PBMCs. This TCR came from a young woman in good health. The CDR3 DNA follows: TGTGCCAGCAGCTTAACAGGGTTAGGCGAGACCCAGTACTTC. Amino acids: CASSLTGLGETQYF.